The sequence of this T cell receptor (beta chain) was determined in a study of cytomegalovirus exposure and HLA in healthy donors. Study observations and caveats: For most subjects, TCR beta sequences were reported to predict HLA-A and HLA-B alleles with accuracy.

The PCR used 60 Vbeta and 13 Jbeta primers. Sequenced by immunoSEQ multiplex PCR; TCRdb stores in-frame clones only, minus some. The data show more than 150,000 clones, approximately 82% seen once. As to this clone: Its cognate antigen is unknown.

This TCR was sampled from a girl aged 2 to 10 in good health and CMV-seropositive. Sequencing input: PBMCs.

The CDR3 region has the DNA TGTGCCAGCAGGGTGCCGGGACAGGGAGTCGATGGCTACACCTTC. Its protein product is CASRVPGQGVDGYTF. This rearrangement joins TRBV28 to TRBJ1-2; 9 bases map to TRBD1. Germline loops: CDR1 MDHEN, CDR2 SYDVKM. V dropped 6 bases and J dropped 6; count of bases not matched to a gene: 11. This CDR3 is 15 amino acids long.